This entry lists 12 T cell receptor beta chains sequenced from one sample in a study. TCRdb analysed the RT-PCR reads with MiXCR anew, one entry per CDR3 protein. The data hold fewer than 800,000 distinct CDR3 sequences, with 13% to 15% observed a single time. The sequencing sample was made of memory CD4+ T cells from blood. The receptors were sampled from a female donor in good health, serving as a healthy control.

Concerning this clonotype itself: The junction differs from germline at one of its ends, possibly a read error. The J gene is TRBJ2-7, the V gene TRBV4-2; 9 bases match TRBD2. Germline V gene lookup returns CDR1 LGHNA and CDR2 YNFKEQ. The length of the CDR3 is 15 residues. CDR3 DNA: TGTGCCAGCAGCCAAGATCTTAGCGGGAGCTACAAGCAGTACTTC. Protein sequence: CASSQDLSGSYKQYF.

This clonotype was seen a handful of times. The CDR3 DNA reads TGTGCCAGCAGCTTAGATAAGGGCAGGGGGCACGATTTTCGAGAAAAACTGTTTTTT. Encoded protein: CASSLDKGRGHDFREKLFF. The genes are TRBV7-2 and TRBJ1-4; 8 positions agree with TRBD1. This CDR3 has 19 residues. V trimming: 1 base; J trimming: 8 bases; junction bases outside the gene matches: 18. Germline V lookup: CDR1 SGHTA, CDR2 FQGNSA.

This clonotype has a handful of counts. Compared with germline, one end of the junction differs, possibly owing to a read error. This chain joins TRBV7-7 and TRBJ2-5, with 7 bases that match TRBD1. Germline loops: CDR1 SSHAT, CDR2 FNYEAQ (reference sequence). The CDR3 sequence is 14 residues long. CDR3 sequence: CASSPGSRGETQYF. The CDR3 region has the DNA TGTGCTAGCAGTCCGGGGTCCAGGGGGGAGACCCAGTACTTC.

The genes are TRBV5-1 and TRBJ1-1, with D tentatively TRBD1 (5 bases). The germline V gene encodes CDR1 SGHRS and CDR2 YFSETQ. V shed 1 base and J shed 1 base, with 11 bases lying between them. The CDR3 consists of 15 residues. The CDR3 here is CASSLLTAKNTEAFF. The CDR3 DNA follows: TGCGCCAGCAGCTTGTTGACAGCTAAGAACACTGAAGCTTTCTTT.

The chain employs TRBV9 and TRBJ2-5; D not certain. Germline V CDR1 and CDR2: SGDLS, YYNGEE. The CDR3 is 13 amino acids. Trimming pared 0 bases from V and 3 bases from J, leaving 6 bases between. The CDR3 reads CASSVAIEETQYF. In nucleotides, the CDR3 is TGTGCCAGCAGCGTAGCGATAGAAGAGACCCAGTACTTC. The variable domain in full, completed from reference TRBV9 and TRBJ2-5, reads DSGVTQTPKHLITATGQRVTLRCSPRSGDLSVYWYQQSLDQGLQFLIQYYNGEERAKGNILERFSAQQFPDLHSELNLSSLELGDSALYFCASSVAIEETQYFGPGTRLLVL.

The rearrangement joins TRBV6-6 to TRBJ2-5; D perhaps matches TRBD2 (7 bases). Germline-derived CDR1 and CDR2 are MNHNY and SVGAGI (reference sequence). The CDR3 length is 13 residues. Trimming removed 6 bases at V and 7 bases at J, with 15 bases between. CDR3 coding DNA: TGTGCCAGCAGCCCACTCGCGGGGGCGACCCAGTACTTC. This encodes CASSPLAGATQYF.

This clonotype was detected many times. This chain connects TRBV12-3 or TRBV12-4 to TRBJ2-7; no definite D call. V lost 6 bases and J lost 1, with 10 bases in between. The CDR3 is 13 amino acids. The CDR3 here is CASRSTESYEQYF. The CDR3 DNA is TGTGCCAGCAGGTCGACGGAATCCTACGAGCAGTACTTC.

The chain recombines TRBV5-4 with TRBJ1-1; D is possibly TRBD1 (5 bases). Trimming took 4 bases from V and 1 from J, leaving 17 bases between them. Germline V gene lookup returns CDR1 SGHNT and CDR2 YYREEE (reference sequence). The CDR3 has 16 amino acids. CDR3 amino acids: CASSPGGTEQNTEAFF. The DNA of the CDR3 is TGTGCCAGCAGCCCGGGGGGGACGGAACAGAACACTGAAGCTTTCTTT.

This clonotype was counted a few times. The chain joins TRBV7-2 to TRBJ2-7, with a weak D call TRBD1 (6 bases). The V gene lost 4 bases and the J gene lost 2 bases, with 12 bases spanning the gap. Germline assignment: CDR1 SGHTA and CDR2 FQGNSA. The CDR3 sequence is 14 residues long. DNA of the CDR3: TGTGCCAGCAGCTCCGACAGGCTTACCTACGAGCAGTACTTC. Translation: CASSSDRLTYEQYF. The variable domain in full, with the rest retrieved from reference TRBV7-2 and TRBJ2-7, is GAGVSQSPSNKVTEKGKDVELRCDPISGHTALYWYRQSLGQGLEFLIYFQGNSAPDKSGLPSDRFSAERTGGSVSTLTIQRTQQEDSAVYLCASSSDRLTYEQYFGPGTRLTVT.

This clonotype occurred a few times. The genes are TRBV5-1 and TRBJ2-7; TRBD1 is a possible D gene (6 bases). Germline CDR1 is SGHRS and CDR2 is YFSETQ. The CDR3 has 15 residues. Trimming stripped 4 bases from V and 7 bases from J, with 21 bases between. CDR3 in amino acids: CASSLSGTPYEEQYF. CDR3 coding DNA: TGCGCCAGCAGCCTGTCCGGGACACCCTATGAGGAGCAGTACTTC.

The sample holds a few counts of this clonotype. The V call is TRBV27, the J call TRBJ1-1; no definite D call. The germline V and J ends were trimmed by 3 bases and 0 bases, with 8 bases remaining between them. This CDR3 is built from 14 residues. Germline lookup yields CDR1 MNHEY and CDR2 SMNVEV (reference sequence). CDR3 in DNA: TGTGCCAGCAGTTTTCAGGCGATGAACACTGAAGCTTTCTTT. As protein: CASSFQAMNTEAFF.

This clonotype appeared a few times. The genes are TRBV7-9 and TRBJ2-7; 12 nucleotides match TRBD2. The CDR3 loop spans 17 amino acids. V lost 7 bases, J lost 5 bases, and 15 bases stayed unmatched. Germline assignment: CDR1 SEHNR and CDR2 FQNEAQ (reference sequence). Here the CDR3 reads CASTLTATSGGPDEQYF. The CDR3 nucleotides read TGTGCCAGCACCCTTACAGCGACTAGCGGGGGCCCGGACGAGCAGTACTTC.